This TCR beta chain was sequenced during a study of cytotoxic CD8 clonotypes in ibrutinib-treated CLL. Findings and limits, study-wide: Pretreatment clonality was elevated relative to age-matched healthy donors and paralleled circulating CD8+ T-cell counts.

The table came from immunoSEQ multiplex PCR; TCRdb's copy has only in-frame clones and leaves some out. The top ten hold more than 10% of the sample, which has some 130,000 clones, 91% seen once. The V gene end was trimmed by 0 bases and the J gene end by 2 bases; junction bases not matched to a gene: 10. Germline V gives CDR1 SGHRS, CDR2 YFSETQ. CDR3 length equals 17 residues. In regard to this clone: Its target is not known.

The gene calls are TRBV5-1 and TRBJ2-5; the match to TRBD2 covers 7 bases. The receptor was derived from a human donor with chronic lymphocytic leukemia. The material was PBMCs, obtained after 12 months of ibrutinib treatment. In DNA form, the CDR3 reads TGCGCCAGCAGCTTGGTTTCTAGTACTAGCGTTCAAGAGACCCAGTACTTC. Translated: CASSLVSSTSVQETQYF.